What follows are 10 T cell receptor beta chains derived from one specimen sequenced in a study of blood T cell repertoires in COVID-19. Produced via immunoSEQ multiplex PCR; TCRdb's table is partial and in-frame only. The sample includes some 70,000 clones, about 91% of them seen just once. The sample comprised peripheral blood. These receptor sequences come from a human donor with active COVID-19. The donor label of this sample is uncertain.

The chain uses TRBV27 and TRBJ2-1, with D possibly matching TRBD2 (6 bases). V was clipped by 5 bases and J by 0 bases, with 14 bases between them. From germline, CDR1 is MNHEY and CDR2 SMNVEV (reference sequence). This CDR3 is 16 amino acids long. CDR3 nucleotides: TGTGCCAGCAGTCCTCGGCTAGCGTCCTCCTACAATGAGCAGTTCTTC. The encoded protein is CASSPRLASSYNEQFF.

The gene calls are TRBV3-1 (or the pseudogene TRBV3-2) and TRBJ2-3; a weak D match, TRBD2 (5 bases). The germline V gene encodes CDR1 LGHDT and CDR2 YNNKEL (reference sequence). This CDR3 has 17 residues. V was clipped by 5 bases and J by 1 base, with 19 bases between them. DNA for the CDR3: TGTGCCAGCAGCTCAGCCACTGGTGGAGGTGGCACAGATACGCAGTATTTT. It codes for CASSSATGGGGTDTQYF.

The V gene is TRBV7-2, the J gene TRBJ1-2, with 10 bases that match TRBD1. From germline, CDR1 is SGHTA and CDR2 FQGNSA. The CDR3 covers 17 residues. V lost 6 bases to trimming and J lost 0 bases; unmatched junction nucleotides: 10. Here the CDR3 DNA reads TGTGCCAGCAGACGTATCGCCGGGACAGGGGCTAACTATGGCTACACCTTC. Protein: CASRRIAGTGANYGYTF.

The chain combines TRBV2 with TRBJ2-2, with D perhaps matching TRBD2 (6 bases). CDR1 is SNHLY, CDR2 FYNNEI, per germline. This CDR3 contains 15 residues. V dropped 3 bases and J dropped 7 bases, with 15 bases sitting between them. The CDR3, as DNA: TGTGCCAGCAGTGATATTTCCGGGAGCATCGGGGAGCTGTTTTTT. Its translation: CASSDISGSIGELFF.

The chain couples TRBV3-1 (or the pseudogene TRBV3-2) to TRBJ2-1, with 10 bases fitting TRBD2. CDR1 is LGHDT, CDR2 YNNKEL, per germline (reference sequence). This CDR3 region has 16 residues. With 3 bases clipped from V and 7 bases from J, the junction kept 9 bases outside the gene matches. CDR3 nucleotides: TGTGCCAGCAGCCAGTCCTTTAGCGGGAGGTCTAATGAGCAGTTCTTC. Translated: CASSQSFSGRSNEQFF.

CDR3 sequence (DNA): TGCAGCGTCCCAACCGGGACAGTTACTGAGACCCAGTACTTC. Translation: CSVPTGTVTETQYF. The V gene is TRBV29-1, the J gene TRBJ2-5; 7 bases agree with TRBD1. CDR3 length: 14 residues. Germline V gives CDR1 SQVTM, CDR2 ANQGSEA. The junction had 12 bases not matched to a gene; V was cut back by 6 bases and J by 5 bases.

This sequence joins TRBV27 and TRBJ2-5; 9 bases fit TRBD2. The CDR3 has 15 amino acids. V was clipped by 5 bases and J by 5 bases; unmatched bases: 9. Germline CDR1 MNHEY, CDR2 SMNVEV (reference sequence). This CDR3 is CASSVVSGSLETQYF. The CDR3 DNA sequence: TGTGCCAGCAGTGTGGTTAGCGGGAGTTTGGAGACCCAGTACTTC.

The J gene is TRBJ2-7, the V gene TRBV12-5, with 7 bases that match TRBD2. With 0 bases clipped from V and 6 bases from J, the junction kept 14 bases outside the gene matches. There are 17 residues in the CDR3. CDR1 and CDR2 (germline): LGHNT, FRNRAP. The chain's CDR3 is CASGLVLGRQGTIEQYF. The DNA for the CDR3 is TGTGCTAGTGGTTTGGTCCTGGGACGGCAAGGGACTATCGAGCAGTACTTC.

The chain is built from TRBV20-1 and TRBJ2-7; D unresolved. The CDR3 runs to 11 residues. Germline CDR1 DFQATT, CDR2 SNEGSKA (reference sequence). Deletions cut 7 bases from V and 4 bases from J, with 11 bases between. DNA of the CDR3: TGCAGTGTAGAAGAGAAATACGAGCAGTACTTC. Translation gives CSVEEKYEQYF.

CDR3 in amino acids: CARSLIPGQGYEQYF. CDR3 nucleotide sequence: TGTGCCAGAAGCTTGATACCGGGACAGGGATACGAGCAGTACTTC. The chain combines TRBV5-3 with TRBJ2-7; 9 bases fit TRBD1. TRBV5-3 is an ORF for which the function is uncertain. This CDR3 spans 15 amino acids. J gave up 4 bases and V 1 base, and 6 bases lay outside the gene matches.